This T cell receptor beta chain comes out of a study of blood T cells in healthy people across ages. The overall study: Template-switching capture recovered about one barcoded beta molecule per two T cells. Overall study findings and caveats: It was held that diversity estimates obtained from one million T cells represented underestimates.

Those donating, healthy Caucasian individuals from Russia, were aged about 6 to 90. In the case of this clonotype: Its antigen is not known.

Germline V gene data show CDR1 as MNHEY and CDR2 as SVGAGI. Trimming cost V 5 bases and J 7 bases, with 14 bases left between them. The CDR3 is made up of 14 amino acids. PCR was performed a second time for about 6 to 12 cycles using a sample-barcoded 5' primer and a J-beta primer mix. A template-switch adaptor with 12 random nucleotides tagged each cDNA molecule. MiXCR was run by TCRdb on the 5' RACE reads, yielding one entry per CDR3 protein. The sample lists about 1,600,000 distinct CDR3 sequences; 42% were seen once. Material for sequencing was blood. J is TRBJ1-4 and V is TRBV6-5; possibly TRBD1 for D (5 bases). This TCR derives from a woman under 30 in good health. The CDR3 is CASSPGGISEKLFF. The DNA for the CDR3 is TGTGCCAGCAGTCCGGGGGGGATTAGTGAAAAACTGTTTTTT.